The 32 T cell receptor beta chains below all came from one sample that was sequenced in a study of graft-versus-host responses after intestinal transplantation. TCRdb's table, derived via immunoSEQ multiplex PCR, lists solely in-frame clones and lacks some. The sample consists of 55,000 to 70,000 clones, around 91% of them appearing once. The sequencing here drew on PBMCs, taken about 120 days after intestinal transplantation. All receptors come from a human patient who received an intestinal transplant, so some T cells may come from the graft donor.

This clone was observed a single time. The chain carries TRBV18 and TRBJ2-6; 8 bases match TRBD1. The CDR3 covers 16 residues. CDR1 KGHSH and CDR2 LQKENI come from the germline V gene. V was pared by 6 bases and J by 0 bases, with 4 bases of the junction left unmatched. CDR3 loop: CASSGQATSGANVLTF. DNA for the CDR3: TGTGCCAGCTCGGGACAGGCTACCTCTGGGGCCAACGTCCTGACTTTC.

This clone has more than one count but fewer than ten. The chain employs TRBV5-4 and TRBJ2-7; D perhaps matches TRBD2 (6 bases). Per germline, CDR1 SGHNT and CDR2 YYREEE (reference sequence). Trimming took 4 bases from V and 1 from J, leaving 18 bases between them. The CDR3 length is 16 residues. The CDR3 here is CASSPGGWGDSYEQYF. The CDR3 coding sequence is TGTGCCAGCAGCCCTGGGGGTTGGGGGGATTCCTACGAGCAGTACTTC.

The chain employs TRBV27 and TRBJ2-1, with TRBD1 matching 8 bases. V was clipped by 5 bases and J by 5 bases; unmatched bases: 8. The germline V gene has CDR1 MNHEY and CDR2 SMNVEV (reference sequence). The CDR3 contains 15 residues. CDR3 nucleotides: TGTGCCAGCAGTCCAACGGGACAGGTGCACAATGAGCAGTTCTTC. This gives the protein CASSPTGQVHNEQFF.

CDR3 sequence: CASRRWAQETQYF. The CDR3 bases are TGTGCCAGCAGGCGGTGGGCCCAAGAGACCCAGTACTTC. The chain has TRBV28 and TRBJ2-5, with D uncertain. V lost 6 bases and J lost 1, with 9 bases in between. This CDR3 has 13 amino acids. Germline values: CDR1 MDHEN, CDR2 SYDVKM.

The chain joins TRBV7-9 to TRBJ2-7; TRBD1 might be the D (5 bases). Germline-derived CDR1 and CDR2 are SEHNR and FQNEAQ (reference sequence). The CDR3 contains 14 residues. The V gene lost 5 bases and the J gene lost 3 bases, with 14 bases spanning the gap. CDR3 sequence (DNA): TGTGCCAGCAGCCCCGACCAGGGTGACTACGAGCAGTACTTC. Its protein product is CASSPDQGDYEQYF.

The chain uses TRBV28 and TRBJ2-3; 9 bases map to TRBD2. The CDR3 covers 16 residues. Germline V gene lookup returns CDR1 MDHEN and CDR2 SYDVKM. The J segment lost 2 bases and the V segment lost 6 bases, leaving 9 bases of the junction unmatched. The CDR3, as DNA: TGTGCCAGCAGCCCCCTTAGCGGGGGAGTCACAGATACGCAGTATTTT. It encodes CASSPLSGGVTDTQYF.

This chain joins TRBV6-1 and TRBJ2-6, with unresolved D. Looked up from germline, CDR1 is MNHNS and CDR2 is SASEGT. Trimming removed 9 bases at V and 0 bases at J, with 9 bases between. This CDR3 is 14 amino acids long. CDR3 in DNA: TGTGCCAGTAAGGGCTCCTCTGGGGCCAACGTCCTGACTTTC. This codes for CASKGSSGANVLTF.

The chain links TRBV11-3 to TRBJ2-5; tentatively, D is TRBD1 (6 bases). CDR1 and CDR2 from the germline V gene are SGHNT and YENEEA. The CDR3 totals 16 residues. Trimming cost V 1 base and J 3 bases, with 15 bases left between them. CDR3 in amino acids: CASSLGRRQGKETQYF. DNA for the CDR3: TGTGCCAGCAGCTTAGGCAGGCGGCAGGGGAAAGAGACCCAGTACTTC.

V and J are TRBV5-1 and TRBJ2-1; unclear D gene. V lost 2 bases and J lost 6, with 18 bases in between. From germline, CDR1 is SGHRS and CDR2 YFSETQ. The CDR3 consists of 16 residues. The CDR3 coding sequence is TGCGCCAGCAGCTTAGGGCCATTAACGGGTCCCAATGAGCAGTTCTTC. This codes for CASSLGPLTGPNEQFF.

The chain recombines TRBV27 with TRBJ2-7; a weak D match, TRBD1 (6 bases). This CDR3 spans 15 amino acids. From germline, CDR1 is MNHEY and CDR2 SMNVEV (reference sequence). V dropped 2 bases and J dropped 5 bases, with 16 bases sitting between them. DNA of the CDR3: TGTGCCAGCAGTTTACTTCCCACCGGGACAAACGAGCAGTACTTC. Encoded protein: CASSLLPTGTNEQYF.

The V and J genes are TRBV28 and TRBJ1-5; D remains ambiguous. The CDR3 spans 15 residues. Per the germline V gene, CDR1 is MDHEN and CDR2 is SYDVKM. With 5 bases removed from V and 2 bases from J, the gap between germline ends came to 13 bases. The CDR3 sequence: CASSPAFRGNQPQHF. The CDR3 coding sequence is TGTGCCAGCAGTCCCGCATTTAGGGGCAATCAGCCCCAGCATTTT.

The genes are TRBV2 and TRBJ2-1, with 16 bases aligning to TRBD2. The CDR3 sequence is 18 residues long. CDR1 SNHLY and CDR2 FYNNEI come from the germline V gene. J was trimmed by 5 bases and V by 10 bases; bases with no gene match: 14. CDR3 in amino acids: CATQSGTSGRAYHNEQFF. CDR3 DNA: TGTGCCACACAGTCGGGGACTAGCGGGAGGGCCTACCACAATGAGCAGTTCTTC.

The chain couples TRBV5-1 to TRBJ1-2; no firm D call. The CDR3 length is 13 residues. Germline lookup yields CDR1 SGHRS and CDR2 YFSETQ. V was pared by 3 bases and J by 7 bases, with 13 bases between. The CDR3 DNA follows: TGCGCCAGCAGCTCGCGGGGAGAGGGTGGCTACACCTTC. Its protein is CASSSRGEGGYTF.

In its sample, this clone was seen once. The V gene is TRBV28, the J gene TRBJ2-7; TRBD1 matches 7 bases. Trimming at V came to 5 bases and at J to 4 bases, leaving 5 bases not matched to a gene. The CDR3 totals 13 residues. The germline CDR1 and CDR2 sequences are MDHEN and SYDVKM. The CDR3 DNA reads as TGTGCCAGCAGTACACAGGGGCGGTACGAGCAGTACTTC. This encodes CASSTQGRYEQYF. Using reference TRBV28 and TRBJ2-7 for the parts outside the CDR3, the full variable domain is DVKVTQSSRYLVKRTGEKVFLECVQDMDHENMFWYRQDPGLGLRLIYFSYDVKMKEKGDIPEGYSVSREKKERFSLILESASTNQTSMYLCASSTQGRYEQYFGPGTRLTVT.

Written as DNA, the CDR3 is TGCAGCGTTGAAGTGCGGGGATATAATGGCTACACCTTC. Translating gives CSVEVRGYNGYTF. V and J are TRBV29-1 and TRBJ1-2; D is ambiguous. Germline V gives CDR1 SQVTM, CDR2 ANQGSEA. The V gene lost 1 base and the J gene lost 6 bases, with 12 bases spanning the gap. CDR3 length equals 13 residues.

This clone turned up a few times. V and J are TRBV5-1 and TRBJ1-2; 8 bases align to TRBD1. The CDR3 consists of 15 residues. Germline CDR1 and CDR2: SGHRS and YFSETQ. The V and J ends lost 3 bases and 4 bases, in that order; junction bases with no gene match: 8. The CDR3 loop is CASSSGQVTPYGYTF. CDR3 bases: TGCGCCAGCAGCTCGGGACAGGTGACTCCCTATGGCTACACCTTC.

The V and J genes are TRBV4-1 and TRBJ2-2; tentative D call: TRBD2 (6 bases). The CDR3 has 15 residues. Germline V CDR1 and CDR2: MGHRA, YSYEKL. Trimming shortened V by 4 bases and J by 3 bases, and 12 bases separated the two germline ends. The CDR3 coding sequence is TGCGCCAGCAGCCTTAGCGGCGCTTACACCGGGGAGCTGTTTTTT. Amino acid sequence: CASSLSGAYTGELFF.

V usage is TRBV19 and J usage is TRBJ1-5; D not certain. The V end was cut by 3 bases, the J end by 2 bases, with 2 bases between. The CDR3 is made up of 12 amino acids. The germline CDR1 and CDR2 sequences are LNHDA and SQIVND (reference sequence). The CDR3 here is CASSIGNQPQHF. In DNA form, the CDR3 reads TGTGCCAGTAGTATCGGCAATCAGCCCCAGCATTTT.

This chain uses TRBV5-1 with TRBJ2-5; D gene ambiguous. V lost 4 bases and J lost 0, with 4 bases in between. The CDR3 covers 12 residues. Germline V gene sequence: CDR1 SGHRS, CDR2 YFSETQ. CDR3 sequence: CASSRNQETQYF. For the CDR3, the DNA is TGCGCCAGCAGCCGGAACCAAGAGACCCAGTACTTC.

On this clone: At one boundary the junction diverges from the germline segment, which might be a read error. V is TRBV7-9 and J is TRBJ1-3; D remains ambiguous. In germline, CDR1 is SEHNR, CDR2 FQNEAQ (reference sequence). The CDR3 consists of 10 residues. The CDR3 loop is CASSSNTVYF. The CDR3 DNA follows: TGTGCCAGCAGCTCTAACACCGTATATTTT.

The CDR3 coding sequence is TGTGCCAGCAGCTTGGGACCCGGGGGGTACGAGCAGTACTTC. Its translation is CASSLGPGGYEQYF. The chain employs TRBV5-6 and TRBJ2-7; 7 nucleotides agree with TRBD2. CDR1 SGHDT and CDR2 YYEEEE come from the germline V gene. Trimming took 0 bases from V and 4 from J; bases not matched to a gene: 4. The CDR3 consists of 14 residues.

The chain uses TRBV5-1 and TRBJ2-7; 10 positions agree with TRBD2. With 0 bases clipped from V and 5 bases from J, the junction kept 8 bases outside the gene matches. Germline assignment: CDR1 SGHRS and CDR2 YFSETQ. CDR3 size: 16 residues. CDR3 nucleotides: TGCGCCAGCAGCTTGGGGCTAGCGGGAGCAATAAACGAGCAGTACTTC. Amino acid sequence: CASSLGLAGAINEQYF.

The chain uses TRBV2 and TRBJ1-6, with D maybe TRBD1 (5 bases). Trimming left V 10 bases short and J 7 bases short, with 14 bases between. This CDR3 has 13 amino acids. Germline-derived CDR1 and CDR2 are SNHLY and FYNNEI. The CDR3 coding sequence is TGTGCCATCGTGGGGGGAATCAATTCACCCCTCCACTTT. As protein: CAIVGGINSPLHF.

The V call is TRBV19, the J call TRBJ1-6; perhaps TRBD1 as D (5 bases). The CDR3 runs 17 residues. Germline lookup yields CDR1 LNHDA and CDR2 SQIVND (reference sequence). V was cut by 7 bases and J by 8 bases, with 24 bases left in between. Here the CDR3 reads CASTRGLSNRNYSPLHF. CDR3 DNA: TGTGCCAGTACCCGGGGTCTAAGCAACAGGAACTATTCACCCCTCCACTTT.

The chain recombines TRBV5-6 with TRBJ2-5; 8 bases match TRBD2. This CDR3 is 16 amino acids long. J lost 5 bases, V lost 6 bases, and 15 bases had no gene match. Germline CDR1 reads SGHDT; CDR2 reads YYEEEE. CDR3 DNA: TGTGCCAGCACCCCGGGACTAGACGCAAGGGGGGAGACCCAGTACTTC. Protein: CASTPGLDARGETQYF.

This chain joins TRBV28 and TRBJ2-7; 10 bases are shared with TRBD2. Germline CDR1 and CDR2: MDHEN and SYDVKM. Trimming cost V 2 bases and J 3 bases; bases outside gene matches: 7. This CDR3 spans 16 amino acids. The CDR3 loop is CASSLPPAGGGYEQYF. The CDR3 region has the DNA TGTGCCAGCAGTTTACCCCCAGCGGGAGGGGGCTACGAGCAGTACTTC.

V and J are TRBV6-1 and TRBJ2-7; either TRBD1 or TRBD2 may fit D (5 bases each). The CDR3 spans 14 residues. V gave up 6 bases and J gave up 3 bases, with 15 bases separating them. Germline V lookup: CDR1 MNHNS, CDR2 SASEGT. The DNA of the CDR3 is TGTGCCAGCAGGAGGGACCTCTTCGTCTACGAGCAGTACTTC. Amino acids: CASRRDLFVYEQYF.

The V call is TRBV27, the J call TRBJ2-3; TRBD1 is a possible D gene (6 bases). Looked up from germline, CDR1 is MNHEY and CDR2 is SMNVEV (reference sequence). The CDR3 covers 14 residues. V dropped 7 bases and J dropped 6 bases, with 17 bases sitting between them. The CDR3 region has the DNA TGTGCCAGCACTATCCTTGGGGGCGGGGATACGCAGTATTTT. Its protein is CASTILGGGDTQYF.

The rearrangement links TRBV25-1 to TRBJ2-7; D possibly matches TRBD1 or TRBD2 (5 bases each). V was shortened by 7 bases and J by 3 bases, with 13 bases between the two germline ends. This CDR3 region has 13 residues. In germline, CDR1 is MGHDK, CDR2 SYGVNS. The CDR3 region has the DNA TGTGCCAGCACAGCAGGGAGCTTCTACGAGCAGTACTTC. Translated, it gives CASTAGSFYEQYF.

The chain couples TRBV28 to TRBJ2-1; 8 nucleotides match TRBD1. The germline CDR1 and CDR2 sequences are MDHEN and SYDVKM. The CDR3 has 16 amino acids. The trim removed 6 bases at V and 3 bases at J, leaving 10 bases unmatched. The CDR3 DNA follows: TGTGCCAGCAGCACCACCGGACAGGGCATCTACAATGAGCAGTTCTTC. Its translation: CASSTTGQGIYNEQFF.

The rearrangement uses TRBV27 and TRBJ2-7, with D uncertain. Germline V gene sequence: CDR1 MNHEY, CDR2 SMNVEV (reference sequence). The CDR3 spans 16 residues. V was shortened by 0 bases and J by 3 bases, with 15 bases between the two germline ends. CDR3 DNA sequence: TGTGCCAGCAGTTTATCGTTAGTCCACCGATTCTACGAGCAGTACTTC. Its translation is CASSLSLVHRFYEQYF.

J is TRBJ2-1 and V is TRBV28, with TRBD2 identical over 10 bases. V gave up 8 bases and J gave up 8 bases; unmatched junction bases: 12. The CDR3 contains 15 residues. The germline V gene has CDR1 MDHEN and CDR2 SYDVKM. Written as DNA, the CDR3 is TGTGCCAGCGCCTTGGGGGCTAGCGGGAGCCATGAGCAGTTCTTC. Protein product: CASALGASGSHEQFF.